The 10 T cell receptor beta chains reported below all come from one sample, sequenced in a study of control samples from healthy donors and cancer patients (dated by TCRdb to between 2020 and 2021). Library method: the immunoSEQ multiplex PCR assay. Imported from immuneACCESS, the table was reduced by TCRdb to in-frame sequences with V and J called. These copies leave out some clones; in studies compared against another copy, an unresolved V gene accounts for under half, and the cause of the remainder is not known. For this sample the table gives tens of thousands of clones, of which 88% were detected only once. The ten largest clones add up to around 40% of the sample. The sequenced material came from PBMCs. These receptors came from a man aged 45-65 years with head and neck cancer.

This chain links TRBV5-4 with TRBJ2-7; the match to TRBD2 covers 10 bases. Germline V lookup: CDR1 SGHNT, CDR2 YYREEE (reference sequence). The CDR3 loop spans 15 amino acids. V dropped 0 bases and J dropped 3; count of bases not matched to a gene: 3. CDR3 region: CASSLGVAGGYEQYF. Here the CDR3 DNA reads TGTGCCAGCAGCTTGGGTGTAGCGGGGGGCTACGAGCAGTACTTC.

This chain connects TRBV7-2 to TRBJ2-3; 7 bases align to TRBD1. The germline V gene has CDR1 SGHTA and CDR2 FQGNSA. J was trimmed by 0 bases and V by 4 bases; bases with no gene match: 4. The CDR3 is made up of 15 amino acids. CDR3 nucleotides: TGTGCCAGCAGCTCAGCCAGGGGGAGCACAGATACGCAGTATTTT. It yields the protein CASSSARGSTDTQYF.

Concerning this clone: In the same sample, other DNA sequences code for this CDR3. This rearrangement joins TRBV11-2 to TRBJ2-5, with D hard to call. Germline CDR1 and CDR2: SGHAT and FQNNGV. Trimming took 2 bases from V and 2 from J, leaving 6 bases between them. The CDR3 runs to 13 residues. Here the CDR3 reads CASSLSSQETQYF. The DNA of the CDR3 is TGTGCCAGCAGCTTAAGCTCACAAGAGACCCAGTACTTC.

V usage is TRBV2 and J usage is TRBJ1-1, with a weak D call TRBD1 (6 bases). Trimming cost V 8 bases and J 5 bases, with 12 bases left between them. This CDR3 is built from 12 residues. In germline, CDR1 is SNHLY, CDR2 FYNNEI. The CDR3 reads CASSTGWTEAFF. In DNA, the CDR3 is TGTGCCAGCTCAACAGGGTGGACTGAAGCTTTCTTT. Full variable domain (missing parts from reference TRBV2 and TRBJ1-1): EPEVTQTPSHQVTQMGQEVILRCVPISNHLYFYWYRQILGQKVEFLVSFYNNEISEKSEIFDDQFSVERPDGSNFTLKIRSTKLEDSAMYFCASSTGWTEAFFGQGTRLTVV.

J is TRBJ2-5 and V is TRBV6-5; D is possibly TRBD2 (5 bases). Germline assignment: CDR1 MNHEY and CDR2 SVGAGI. The V end lost 4 bases, the J end lost 7 bases, and 16 bases lay between the germline ends. The CDR3 is 14 amino acids. The CDR3 spells CASSSTRGVGTQYF. The CDR3 region has the DNA TGTGCCAGCAGTTCGACACGGGGTGTAGGGACCCAGTACTTC.

The V call is TRBV5-1, the J call TRBJ2-5, with unresolved D. V gave up 4 bases and J gave up 10 bases, with 17 bases separating them. The V gene's germline CDR1 is SGHRS and CDR2 YFSETQ. The CDR3 contains 13 residues. The CDR3 sequence: CASSPGPDLDQYF. The CDR3, as DNA: TGCGCCAGCAGCCCTGGGCCCGATTTGGACCAGTACTTC.

V gene TRBV28 combines with J gene TRBJ1-6; 10 bases are shared with TRBD1. The length of the CDR3 is 15 residues. J gave up 7 bases and V 6 bases, and 6 bases lay outside the gene matches. CDR1 is MDHEN, CDR2 SYDVKM, per germline. CDR3 in amino acids: CASRRLGQGNSPLHF. CDR3 bases: TGTGCCAGCAGGAGACTGGGACAGGGGAATTCACCCCTCCACTTT. Full variable domain (rest looked up from reference TRBV28 and TRBJ1-6): DVKVTQSSRYLVKRTGEKVFLECVQDMDHENMFWYRQDPGLGLRLIYFSYDVKMKEKGDIPEGYSVSREKKERFSLILESASTNQTSMYLCASRRLGQGNSPLHFGNGTRLTVT.

V gene TRBV27 combines with J gene TRBJ2-1, with D hard to call. The CDR3 has 14 residues. V shed 2 bases and J shed 8 bases, with 13 bases lying between them. Germline loops: CDR1 MNHEY, CDR2 SMNVEV (reference sequence). CDR3 sequence: CASSLVAGVDEQFF. CDR3 sequence (DNA): TGTGCCAGCAGTTTAGTCGCAGGCGTGGATGAGCAGTTCTTC.

The genes are TRBV27 and TRBJ2-7; tentatively, D is TRBD1 (5 bases). Trimming shortened V by 2 bases and J by 4 bases, and 6 bases separated the two germline ends. Germline lookup yields CDR1 MNHEY and CDR2 SMNVEV (reference sequence). The CDR3 has 12 amino acids. The CDR3 DNA is TGTGCCAGCAGTTTACAGGGTTACGAGCAGTACTTC. Amino acid sequence: CASSLQGYEQYF.

On this clone: The junction differs from germline at one of its ends, possibly a read error. V is TRBV28 and J is TRBJ1-5, with a tentative D call TRBD1 (6 bases). Germline CDR1 MDHEN, CDR2 SYDVKM. The CDR3 is made up of 13 amino acids. The CDR3: CASSGGGGELGRF. The CDR3 DNA sequence: TGTGCCAGCAGCGGAGGGGGGGGCGAGCTCGGCCGTTTT.